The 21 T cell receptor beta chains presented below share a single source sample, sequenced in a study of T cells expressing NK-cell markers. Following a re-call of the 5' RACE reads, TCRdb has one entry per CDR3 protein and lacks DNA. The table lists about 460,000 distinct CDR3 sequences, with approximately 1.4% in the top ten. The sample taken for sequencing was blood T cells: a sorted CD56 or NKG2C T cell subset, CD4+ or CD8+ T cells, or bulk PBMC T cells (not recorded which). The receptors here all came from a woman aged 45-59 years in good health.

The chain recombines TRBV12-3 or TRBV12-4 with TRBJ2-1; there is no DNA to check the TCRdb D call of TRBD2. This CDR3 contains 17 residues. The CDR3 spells CASSFPTSGIASNEQFF.

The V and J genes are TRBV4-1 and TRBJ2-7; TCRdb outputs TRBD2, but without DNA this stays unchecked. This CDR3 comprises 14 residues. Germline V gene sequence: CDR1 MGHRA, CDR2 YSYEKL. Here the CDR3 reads CASSRGTRSYEQYF.

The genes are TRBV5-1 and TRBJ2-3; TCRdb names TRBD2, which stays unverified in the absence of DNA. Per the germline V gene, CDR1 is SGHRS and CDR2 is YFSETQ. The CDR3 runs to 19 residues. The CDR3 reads CASSLEGLAGATSTDTQYF.

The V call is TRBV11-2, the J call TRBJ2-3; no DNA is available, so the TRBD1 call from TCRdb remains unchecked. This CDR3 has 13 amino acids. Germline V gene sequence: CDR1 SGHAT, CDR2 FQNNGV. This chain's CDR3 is CASSRGPRDTQYF.

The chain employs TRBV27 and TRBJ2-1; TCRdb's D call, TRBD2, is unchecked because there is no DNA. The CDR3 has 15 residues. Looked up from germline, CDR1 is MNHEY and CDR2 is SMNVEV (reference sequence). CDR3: CASISMASGNNEQFF.

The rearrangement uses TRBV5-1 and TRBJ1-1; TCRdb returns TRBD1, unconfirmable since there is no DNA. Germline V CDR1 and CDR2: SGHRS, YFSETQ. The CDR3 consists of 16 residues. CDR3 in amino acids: CASSLAGLTGVTEAFF.

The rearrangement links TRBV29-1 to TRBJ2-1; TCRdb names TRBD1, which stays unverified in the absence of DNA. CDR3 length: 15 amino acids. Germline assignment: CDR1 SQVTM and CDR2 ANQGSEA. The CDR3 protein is CSVEGGWRNDNEQFF.

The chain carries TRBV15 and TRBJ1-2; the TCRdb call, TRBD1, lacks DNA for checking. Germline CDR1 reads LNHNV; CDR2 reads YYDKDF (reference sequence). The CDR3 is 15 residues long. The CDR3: CATSRDGDRTYGYTF.

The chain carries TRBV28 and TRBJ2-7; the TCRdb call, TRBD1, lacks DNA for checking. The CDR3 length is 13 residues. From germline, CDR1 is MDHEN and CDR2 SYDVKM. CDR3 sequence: CASSFGDRYEQYF.

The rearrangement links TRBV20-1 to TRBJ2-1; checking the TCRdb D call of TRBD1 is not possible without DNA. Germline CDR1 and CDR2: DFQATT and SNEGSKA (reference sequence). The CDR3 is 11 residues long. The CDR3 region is CSARSGPPMFF.

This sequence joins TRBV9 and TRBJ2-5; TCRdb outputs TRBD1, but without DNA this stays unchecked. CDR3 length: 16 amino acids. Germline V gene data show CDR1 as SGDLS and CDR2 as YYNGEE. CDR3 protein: CASSVTPAPGAETQYF.

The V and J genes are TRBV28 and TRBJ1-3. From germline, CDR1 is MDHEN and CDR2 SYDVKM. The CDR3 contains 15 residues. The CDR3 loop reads CASKPQSLSGNTIYF.

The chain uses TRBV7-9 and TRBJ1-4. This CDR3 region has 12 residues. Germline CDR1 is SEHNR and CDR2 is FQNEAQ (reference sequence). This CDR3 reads CASSLAVEKLFF.

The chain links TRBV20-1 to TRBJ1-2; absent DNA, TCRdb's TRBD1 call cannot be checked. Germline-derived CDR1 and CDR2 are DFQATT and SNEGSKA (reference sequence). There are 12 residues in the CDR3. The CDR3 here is CSAPQGEYGYTF.

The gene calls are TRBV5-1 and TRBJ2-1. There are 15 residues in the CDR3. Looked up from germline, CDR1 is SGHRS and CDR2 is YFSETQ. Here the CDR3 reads CASSSGATTYNEQFF.

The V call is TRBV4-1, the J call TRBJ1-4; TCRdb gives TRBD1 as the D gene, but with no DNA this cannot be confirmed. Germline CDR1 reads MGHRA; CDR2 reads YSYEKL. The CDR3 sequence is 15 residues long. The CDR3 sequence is CASSQEGTGEEKLFF.

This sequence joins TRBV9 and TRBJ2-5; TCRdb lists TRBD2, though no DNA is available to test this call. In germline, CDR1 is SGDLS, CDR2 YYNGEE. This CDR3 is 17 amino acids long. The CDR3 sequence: CASSVTSGRAWGETQYF. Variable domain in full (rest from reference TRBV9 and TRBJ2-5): DSGVTQTPKHLITATGQRVTLRCSPRSGDLSVYWYQQSLDQGLQFLIQYYNGEERAKGNILERFSAQQFPDLHSELNLSSLELGDSALYFCASSVTSGRAWGETQYFGPGTRLLVL.

This CDR3 reads CAISADDTDTQYF. The chain joins TRBV10-3 to TRBJ2-3. The CDR3 loop spans 13 amino acids. CDR1 and CDR2 from the germline V gene are ENHRY and SYGVKD.

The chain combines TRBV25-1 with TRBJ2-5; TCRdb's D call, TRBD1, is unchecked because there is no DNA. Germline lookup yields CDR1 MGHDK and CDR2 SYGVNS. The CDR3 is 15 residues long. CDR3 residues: CASKDYYRGRETQYF.

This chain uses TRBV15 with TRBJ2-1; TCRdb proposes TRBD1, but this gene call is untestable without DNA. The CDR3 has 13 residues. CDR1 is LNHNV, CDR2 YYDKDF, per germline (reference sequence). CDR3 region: CATSIRDFDEQFF.

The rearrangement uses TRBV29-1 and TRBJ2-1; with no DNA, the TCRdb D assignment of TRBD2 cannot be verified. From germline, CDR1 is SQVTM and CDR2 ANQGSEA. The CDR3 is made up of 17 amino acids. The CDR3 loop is CSVDGTSGRVWDNEQFF.